This TCR beta chain appears in the sequencing data of a study of CD8+ T cells in alopecia areata. Extracted RNA was reverse transcribed into cDNA, the sequencing template. TCRdb's copy holds only in-frame clones and misses some; the assay was immunoSEQ multiplex PCR. The repertoire holds 150,000 to 200,000 clones, with 60% as singletons. Treatment in this sample: oral pan-JAK inhibitor, 5-10 mg twice daily. The CDR3 is 14 residues long. Germline V gene lookup returns CDR1 LNHNV and CDR2 YYDKDF (reference sequence). V shed 4 bases and J shed 4 bases, with 14 bases lying between them. The receptor was isolated from a human donor with alopecia areata. V and J are TRBV15 and TRBJ2-7, with D possibly TRBD1 on 5 matching bases. The sample here was CD4+ T cells sorted from blood, taken at week 24, from a patient treated with tofacitinib. The CDR3 coding sequence is TGTGCCACCAGCAACGAGCCAGGGATATACGAGCAGTACTTC. Translated: CATSNEPGIYEQYF. Variable domain in full (rest from reference TRBV15 and TRBJ2-7): DAMVIQNPRYQVTQFGKPVTLSCSQTLNHNVMYWYQQKSSQAPKLLFHYYDKDFNNEADTPDNFQSRRPNTSFCFLDIRSPGLGDTAMYLCATSNEPGIYEQYFGPGTRLTVT.